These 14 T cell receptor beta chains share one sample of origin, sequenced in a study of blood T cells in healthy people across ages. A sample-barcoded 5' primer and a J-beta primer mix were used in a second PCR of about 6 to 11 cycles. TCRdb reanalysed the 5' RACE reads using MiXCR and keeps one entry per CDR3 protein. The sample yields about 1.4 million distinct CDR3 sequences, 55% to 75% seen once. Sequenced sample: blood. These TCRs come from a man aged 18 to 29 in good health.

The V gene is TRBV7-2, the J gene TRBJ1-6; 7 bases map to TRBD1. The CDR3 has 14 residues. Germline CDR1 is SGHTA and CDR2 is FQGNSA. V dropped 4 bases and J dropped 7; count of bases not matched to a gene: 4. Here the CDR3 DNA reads TGTGCCAGCAGCTCCGCAGGGGGGAATTCACCCCTCCACTTT. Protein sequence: CASSSAGGNSPLHF.

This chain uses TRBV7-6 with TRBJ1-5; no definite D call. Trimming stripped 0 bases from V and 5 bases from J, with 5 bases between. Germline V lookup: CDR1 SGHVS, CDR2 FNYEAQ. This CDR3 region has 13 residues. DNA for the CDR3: TGTGCCAGCAGCTTAGCGCCCTATCAGCCCCAGCATTTT. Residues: CASSLAPYQPQHF.

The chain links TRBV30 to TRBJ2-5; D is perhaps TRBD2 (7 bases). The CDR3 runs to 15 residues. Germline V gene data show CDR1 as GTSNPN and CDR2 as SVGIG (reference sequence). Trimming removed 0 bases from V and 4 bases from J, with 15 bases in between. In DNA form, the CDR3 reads TGTGCCTGGAGTGTACATAAGGGGGAGGGAGAGACCCAGTACTTC. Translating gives CAWSVHKGEGETQYF. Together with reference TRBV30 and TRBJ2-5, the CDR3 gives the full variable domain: SQTIHQWPATLVQPVGSPLSLECTVEGTSNPNLYWYRQAAGRGLQLLFYSVGIGQISSEVPQNLSASRPQDRQFILSSKKLLLSDSGFYLCAWSVHKGEGETQYFGPGTRLLVL.

DNA for the CDR3: TGTGCCAGCAGACCACGGGGGGGCGGCACCGGGGAGCTGTTTTTT. This encodes CASRPRGGGTGELFF. The chain has TRBV12-3 or TRBV12-4 and TRBJ2-2; 8 bases map to TRBD2. Losses at the gene ends were 6 bases for V and 4 bases for J; bases not matched to a gene: 7. CDR3 length equals 15 residues.

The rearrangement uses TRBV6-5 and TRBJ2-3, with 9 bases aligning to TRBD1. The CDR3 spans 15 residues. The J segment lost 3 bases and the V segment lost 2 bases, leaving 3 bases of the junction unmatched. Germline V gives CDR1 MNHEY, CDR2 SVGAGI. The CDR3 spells CASSYEGQGTDTQYF. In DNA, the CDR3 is TGTGCCAGCAGTTACGAGGGACAGGGAACAGATACGCAGTATTTT.

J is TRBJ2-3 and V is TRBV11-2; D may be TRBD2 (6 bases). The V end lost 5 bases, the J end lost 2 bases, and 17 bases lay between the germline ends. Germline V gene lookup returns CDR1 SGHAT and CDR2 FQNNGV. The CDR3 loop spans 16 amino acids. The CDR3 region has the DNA TGTGCCAGCAGCCAAGGCCTGGGGGGTCTCACAGATACGCAGTATTTT. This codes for CASSQGLGGLTDTQYF.

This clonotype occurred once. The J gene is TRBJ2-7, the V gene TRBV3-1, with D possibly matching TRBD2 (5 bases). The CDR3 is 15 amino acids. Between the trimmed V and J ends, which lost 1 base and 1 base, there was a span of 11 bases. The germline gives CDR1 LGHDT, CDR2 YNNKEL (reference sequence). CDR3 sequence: CASSQGRVPSYEQYF. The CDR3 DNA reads TGTGCCAGCAGCCAAGGGCGGGTCCCGTCCTACGAGCAGTACTTC.

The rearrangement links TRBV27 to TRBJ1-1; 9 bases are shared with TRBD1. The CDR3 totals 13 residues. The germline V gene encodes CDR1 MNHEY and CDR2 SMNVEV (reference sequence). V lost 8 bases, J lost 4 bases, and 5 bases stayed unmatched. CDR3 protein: CASGTGLSTEAFF. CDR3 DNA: TGTGCCAGCGGGACAGGGCTTAGCACTGAAGCTTTCTTT.

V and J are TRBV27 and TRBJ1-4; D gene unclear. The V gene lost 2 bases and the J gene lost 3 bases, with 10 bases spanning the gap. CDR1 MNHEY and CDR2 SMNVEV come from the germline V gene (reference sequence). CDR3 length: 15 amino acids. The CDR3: CASSLGQAPNEKLFF. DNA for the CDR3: TGTGCCAGCAGTTTAGGCCAGGCCCCTAATGAAAAACTGTTTTTT. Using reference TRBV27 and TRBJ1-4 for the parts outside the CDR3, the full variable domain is EAQVTQNPRYLITVTGKKLTVTCSQNMNHEYMSWYRQDPGLGLRQIYYSMNVEVTDKGDVPEGYKVSRKEKRNFPLILESPSPNQTSLYFCASSLGQAPNEKLFFGSGTQLSVL.

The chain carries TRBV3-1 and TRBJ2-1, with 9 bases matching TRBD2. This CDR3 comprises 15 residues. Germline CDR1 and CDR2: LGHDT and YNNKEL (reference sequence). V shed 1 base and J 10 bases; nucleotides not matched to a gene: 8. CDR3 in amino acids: CASSQVNSGGSEQFF. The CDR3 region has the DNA TGTGCCAGCAGCCAAGTGAATAGCGGGGGATCCGAGCAGTTCTTC.

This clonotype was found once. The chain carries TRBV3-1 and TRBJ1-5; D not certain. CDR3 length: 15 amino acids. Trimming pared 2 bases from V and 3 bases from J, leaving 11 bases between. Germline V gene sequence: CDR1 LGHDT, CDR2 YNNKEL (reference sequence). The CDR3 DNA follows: TGTGCCAGCAGCCAATTTGGGCAGCTCAATCAGCCCCAGCATTTT. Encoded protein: CASSQFGQLNQPQHF.

CDR3: CSAGFGTVKNIQYF. The CDR3 DNA reads TGCAGCGCCGGATTCGGGACAGTCAAAAACATTCAGTACTTC. The chain joins TRBV29-1 to TRBJ2-4; 7 nucleotides align to TRBD1. The germline V gene encodes CDR1 SQVTM and CDR2 ANQGSEA. The CDR3 has 14 residues. The V segment lost 7 bases and the J segment 3 bases; nucleotides outside the gene matches: 9. The entire variable domain, with the rest obtained from reference TRBV29-1 and TRBJ2-4, is as follows: SAVISQKPSRDICQRGTSLTIQCQVDSQVTMMFWYRQQPGQSLTLIATANQGSEATYESGFVIDKFPISRPNLTFSTLTVSNMSPEDSSIYLCSAGFGTVKNIQYFGAGTRLSVL.

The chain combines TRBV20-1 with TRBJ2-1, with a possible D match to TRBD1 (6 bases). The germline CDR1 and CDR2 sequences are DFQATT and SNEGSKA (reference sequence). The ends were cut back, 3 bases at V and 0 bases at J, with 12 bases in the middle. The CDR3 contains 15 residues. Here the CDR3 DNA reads TGCAGTGCTAGCTCGGACAGAAGCTCCTACAATGAGCAGTTCTTC. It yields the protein CSASSDRSSYNEQFF.

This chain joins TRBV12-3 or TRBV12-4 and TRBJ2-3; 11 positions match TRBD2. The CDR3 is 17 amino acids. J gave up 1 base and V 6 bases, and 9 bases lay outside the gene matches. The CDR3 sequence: CASSPAGLAGCTDTQYF. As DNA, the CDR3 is TGTGCCAGCAGCCCAGCCGGACTAGCGGGCTGCACAGATACGCAGTATTTT.